This TCR beta chain was documented in a study of T cells after yellow fever vaccination. Study context: Those fractions that held only low numbers of cells were prepared using the SMART-Seq v4 Ultra Low Input RNA kit.

The CDR3 has 18 amino acids. Germline CDR1 is SGHRS and CDR2 is YFSETQ. Trimming took 2 bases from V and 0 from J; bases not matched to a gene: 5. TCRdb processed the 5' RACE reads anew with MiXCR; each CDR3 protein has one entry. The sample records about 74,000 distinct CDR3 sequences, about 6.6% being singletons. This clonotype was observed a handful of times. The TCR was taken from a young man who received the YFV17D yellow fever vaccine. Material: CD8+ T cells sorted from PBMCs, obtained more than 4 days after the first yellow fever vaccination. The J gene is TRBJ2-2, the V gene TRBV5-1; 12 nucleotides align to TRBD2. This chain's CDR3 is CASSLGLAGFANTGELFF. Written as DNA, the CDR3 is TGCGCCAGCAGCTTAGGACTAGCGGGGTTTGCGAACACCGGGGAGCTGTTTTTT.